The 11 T cell receptor beta chains given below trace back to one sample, sequenced in a study of CD8 T cells in ankylosing spondylitis. TCRdb called the 5' RACE reads again in MiXCR, with one record for every CDR3 protein. The sample records about 250,000 distinct CDR3 sequences, over 30% being singletons. The sequenced sample consisted of blood, either unsorted or a sorted T cell fraction (not recorded which). All receptors derive from a male donor with ankylosing spondylitis or in good health (not recorded which).

The chain joins TRBV4-2 to TRBJ2-1, with 7 nucleotides matching TRBD1. The V and J ends lost 6 bases and 6 bases, in that order; junction bases with no gene match: 5. The CDR3 covers 13 residues. Germline loops: CDR1 LGHNA, CDR2 YNFKEQ. The CDR3 DNA is TGTGCCAGCAGACAGGGGAATAGCAATGAGCAGTTCTTC. It yields the protein CASRQGNSNEQFF.

This clonotype was counted between two and nine times. The chain carries TRBV6-4 and TRBJ2-1; D not resolved. The CDR3 length is 16 residues. Germline values: CDR1 MRHNA, CDR2 SNTAGT. Trimming shortened V by 0 bases and J by 8 bases, and 17 bases separated the two germline ends. CDR3 sequence (DNA): TGTGCCAGCAGTGACTCTCCTAGGCACGGTGGCGATGAGCAGTTCTTC. It specifies CASSDSPRHGGDEQFF.

This chain connects TRBV2 to TRBJ2-1; TRBD1 agrees at 8 bases. The CDR3 loop spans 15 amino acids. Trimming at V came to 8 bases and at J to 5 bases, leaving 11 bases not matched to a gene. CDR1 is SNHLY, CDR2 FYNNEI, per germline. The CDR3 protein is CASRGDRGGHNEQFF. The CDR3 nucleotides read TGTGCCAGCCGAGGTGACAGGGGTGGACACAATGAGCAGTTCTTC.

V usage is TRBV12-3 or TRBV12-4 and J usage is TRBJ2-1; 12 positions match TRBD1. V dropped 6 bases and J dropped 9; count of bases not matched to a gene: 12. The CDR3 totals 16 residues. Here the CDR3 DNA reads TGTGCCAGCAGACAGACCGTGGGGACAGGGGGCGGTGAGCAGTTCTTC. Its translation: CASRQTVGTGGGEQFF.

The rearrangement uses TRBV5-5 and TRBJ2-7; 7 nucleotides line up with TRBD1. Germline values: CDR1 SGHKS, CDR2 YYEKEE (reference sequence). Trimming at V came to 1 base and at J to 4 bases, leaving 5 bases not matched to a gene. The CDR3 spans 14 residues. CDR3 DNA: TGTGCCAGCAGCTTGTGGGACAGCCGTTACGAGCAGTACTTC. This translates into CASSLWDSRYEQYF.

The V and J genes are TRBV3-1 and TRBJ2-3, with 11 bases matching TRBD2. CDR3 size: 19 residues. CDR1 and CDR2 (germline): LGHDT, YNNKEL (reference sequence). With V trimmed by 1 base and J by 2 bases, 11 bases remained unmatched. As DNA, the CDR3 is TGTGCCAGCAGCCAAGGCCCAACTACTAGCGGGGGCTACACAGATACGCAGTATTTT. As protein: CASSQGPTTSGGYTDTQYF.

This clonotype was observed a few times. V and J are TRBV9 and TRBJ1-1; no definite D call. V shed 3 bases and J shed 1 base, with 16 bases lying between them. The CDR3 spans 16 residues. Germline assignment: CDR1 SGDLS and CDR2 YYNGEE. CDR3 sequence (DNA): TGTGCCAGCAGCGCAATCCCTGGCCGTCCGAACACTGAAGCTTTCTTT. This sequence encodes CASSAIPGRPNTEAFF.

The chain employs TRBV20-1 and TRBJ2-7, with D perhaps matching TRBD2 (5 bases). The germline gives CDR1 DFQATT, CDR2 SNEGSKA (reference sequence). The CDR3 totals 13 residues. With 5 bases removed from V and 4 bases from J, the gap between germline ends came to 15 bases. This CDR3 is CSALMEERYEQYF. As DNA, the CDR3 is TGCAGTGCTTTGATGGAGGAGCGATACGAGCAGTACTTC.

In DNA, the CDR3 is TGTGCCAGCAGCCCATGGGTTGGATCCTCGAACACTGAAGCTTTCTTT. Translation gives CASSPWVGSSNTEAFF. The gene calls are TRBV11-2 and TRBJ1-1; no clear D. CDR1 SGHAT and CDR2 FQNNGV come from the germline V gene. V was clipped by 5 bases and J by 1 base, with 17 bases between them. The CDR3 covers 16 residues.

This clonotype appeared a few times. The chain employs TRBV28 and TRBJ1-5; D unresolved. V gave up 4 bases and J gave up 9 bases, with 10 bases separating them. In germline, CDR1 is MDHEN, CDR2 SYDVKM. This CDR3 is built from 12 residues. The CDR3: CASSSEGRPQHF. The CDR3 nucleotides are TGTGCCAGCAGTTCGGAAGGCCGGCCCCAGCATTTT.

The V call is TRBV24-1, the J call TRBJ2-2, with 9 positions matching TRBD2. The CDR3 loop spans 13 amino acids. J was trimmed by 6 bases and V by 8 bases; bases with no gene match: 3. Germline values: CDR1 KGHDR, CDR2 SFDVKD. The CDR3 region has the DNA TGTGCCACCAAGGGACTAGCTCCCGGGGAGCTGTTTTTT. Residues: CATKGLAPGELFF.